These 12 T cell receptor beta chains were all obtained from the same sample, sequenced in a study of blood T cell repertoires in COVID-19. Repertoires were generated with immunoSEQ multiplex PCR, while TCRdb's copy carries only in-frame clones and drops some. The table includes 300,000 or so clones, about 82% detected once. Sequenced sample: peripheral blood. The receptors shown here come from a woman aged 45-65 years with acute or convalescent COVID-19.

This chain uses TRBV28 with TRBJ2-2, with D maybe TRBD2 (6 bases). The CDR3 totals 16 residues. V lost 6 bases to trimming and J lost 0 bases, with 14 bases between them. CDR1 and CDR2 from the germline V gene are MDHEN and SYDVKM. CDR3: CASSPRGTSNTGELFF. The CDR3 DNA reads as TGTGCCAGCAGCCCCCGGGGGACTTCGAACACCGGGGAGCTGTTTTTT.

This clone was recorded once. The J gene is TRBJ1-1, the V gene TRBV4-3; no firm D call. This CDR3 spans 15 amino acids. The V end lost 2 bases, the J end lost 1 base, and 11 bases lay between the germline ends. Germline V gene data show CDR1 as LGHNA and CDR2 as YSLEER. CDR3 sequence reads: CASSQSPRGNTEAFF. The DNA of the CDR3 is TGCGCCAGCAGCCAATCGCCCCGGGGGAACACTGAAGCTTTCTTT.

The chain links TRBV18 to TRBJ1-2; perhaps TRBD1 as D (6 bases). Trimming removed 2 bases at V and 6 bases at J, with 10 bases between. Germline CDR1 KGHSH, CDR2 LQKENI. This CDR3 region has 13 residues. This chain's CDR3 is CASSPGGGNGYTF. CDR3 bases: TGTGCCAGCTCACCAGGGGGCGGTAATGGCTACACCTTC.

This rearrangement joins TRBV6-1 to TRBJ1-4; 7 bases agree with TRBD1. The germline V gene has CDR1 MNHNS and CDR2 SASEGT. The CDR3 is 16 residues long. Unmatched junction bases numbered 4, after V lost 3 bases and J lost 0 bases. The CDR3 coding sequence is TGTGCCAGCAGTGATTCCGGACAGGCAACTAATGAAAAACTGTTTTTT. It translates to CASSDSGQATNEKLFF.

The CDR3 DNA sequence: TGTGCCTCATCGGCTAGAGGGGGTAGCTATAATTCACCCCTCCACTTT. It is translated as CASSARGGSYNSPLHF. J is TRBJ1-6 and V is TRBV25-1; the D gene is possibly TRBD1 (6 bases). Germline CDR1 reads MGHDK; CDR2 reads SYGVNS. The CDR3 totals 16 residues. V dropped 11 bases and J dropped 3 bases, with 20 bases sitting between them.

This clone was seen only once. The chain is built from TRBV28 and TRBJ1-2; TRBD1 might be the D (5 bases). The length of the CDR3 is 16 residues. V was trimmed by 6 bases and J by 4 bases, leaving 21 bases between them. The germline V gene has CDR1 MDHEN and CDR2 SYDVKM. The CDR3 DNA reads as TGTGCCAGCAGCCCCCGCGGGGGGTCCCTAGGCTATGGCTACACCTTC. Its protein product is CASSPRGGSLGYGYTF.

V and J are TRBV28 and TRBJ1-2, with TRBD1 identical over 10 bases. The germline V gene encodes CDR1 MDHEN and CDR2 SYDVKM. Trimming cost V 3 bases and J 4 bases; bases outside gene matches: 5. The CDR3 runs to 15 residues. The DNA of the CDR3 is TGTGCCAGCAGTTTCCTTGACAGGGGGCTCTATGGCTACACCTTC. Translation gives CASSFLDRGLYGYTF.

The CDR3 sequence: CATTPLLRSGGADTQYF. The CDR3 DNA is TGTGCCACCACCCCCCTTCTTAGGTCAGGGGGCGCAGATACGCAGTATTTT. This sequence joins TRBV19 and TRBJ2-3; 8 nucleotides agree with TRBD1. Germline V gene sequence: CDR1 LNHDA, CDR2 SQIVND (reference sequence). V shed 10 bases, J shed 4 bases, and the junction held 19 bases outside the gene matches. The CDR3 contains 17 residues.

This clone occurred a few times. The V and J genes are TRBV14 and TRBJ2-2, with D maybe TRBD2 (6 bases). Germline V gives CDR1 SGHDN, CDR2 FVKESK. CDR3 length equals 15 residues. Between the trimmed V and J ends, which lost 5 bases and 4 bases, there was a span of 14 bases. This CDR3 is CASSSHLGGTGELFF. The CDR3 coding sequence is TGTGCCAGCAGCTCACATCTGGGAGGCACCGGGGAGCTGTTTTTT.

The chain carries TRBV6-1 and TRBJ1-4, with 7 bases that match TRBD1. Trimming removed 3 bases from V and 4 bases from J; junction bases left unmatched: 2. The length of the CDR3 is 14 residues. The germline V gene encodes CDR1 MNHNS and CDR2 SASEGT. Here the CDR3 reads CASSDRGVNEKLFF. Here the CDR3 DNA reads TGTGCCAGCAGTGACAGGGGGGTTAATGAAAAACTGTTTTTT.

The chain carries TRBV6-6 and TRBJ2-7, with D possibly being TRBD2 (6 bases). The CDR3 sequence is 14 residues long. The germline V gene has CDR1 MNHNY and CDR2 SVGAGI (reference sequence). V was cut by 4 bases and J by 0 bases, with 10 bases left in between. CDR3 residues: CASSFSGISYEQYF. In nucleotides, the CDR3 is TGTGCCAGCAGTTTTAGCGGAATCTCCTACGAGCAGTACTTC.

The V call is TRBV7-3, the J call TRBJ2-4; the match to TRBD2 covers 12 bases. The CDR3 has 14 residues. V lost 5 bases to trimming and J lost 6 bases; unmatched junction nucleotides: 2. Germline CDR1 is SGHTA and CDR2 is FQGTGA. The CDR3 loop reads CASSAGLAGNIQYF. The CDR3 bases are TGTGCCAGCAGCGCGGGACTAGCGGGAAACATTCAGTACTTC.